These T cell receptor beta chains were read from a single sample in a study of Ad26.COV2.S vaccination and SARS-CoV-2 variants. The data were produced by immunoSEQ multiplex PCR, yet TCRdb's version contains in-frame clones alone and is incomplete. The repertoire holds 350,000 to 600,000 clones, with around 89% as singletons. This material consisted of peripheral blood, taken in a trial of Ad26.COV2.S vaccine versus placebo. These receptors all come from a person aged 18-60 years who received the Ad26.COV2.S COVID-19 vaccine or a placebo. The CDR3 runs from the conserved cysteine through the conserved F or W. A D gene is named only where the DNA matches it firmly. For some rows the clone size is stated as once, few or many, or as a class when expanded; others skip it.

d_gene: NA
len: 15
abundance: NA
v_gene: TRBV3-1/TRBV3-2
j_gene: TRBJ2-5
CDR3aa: CASSQNPGAQETQYF
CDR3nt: TGTGCCAGCAGCCAAAATCCCGGGGCTCAAGAGACCCAGTACTTC

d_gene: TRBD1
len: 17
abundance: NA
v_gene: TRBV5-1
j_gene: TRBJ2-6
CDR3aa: CASSSGTGASGANVLTF
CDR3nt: TGCGCCAGCAGCTCCGGGACAGGGGCCTCTGGGGCCAACGTCCTGACTTTC

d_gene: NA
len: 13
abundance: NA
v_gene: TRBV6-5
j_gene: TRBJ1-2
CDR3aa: CASRRDGNYGYTF
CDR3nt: TGTGCCAGCAGGAGGGACGGAAACTATGGCTACACCTTC

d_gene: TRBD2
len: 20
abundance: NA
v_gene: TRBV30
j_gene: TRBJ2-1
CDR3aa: CAWSVHWGLAGADSYNEQFF
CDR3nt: TGTGCCTGGAGTGTACATTGGGGACTAGCGGGTGCCGACTCCTACAATGAGCAGTTCTTC

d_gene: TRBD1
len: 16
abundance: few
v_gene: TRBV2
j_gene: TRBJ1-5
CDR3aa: CASSVAGGVGNQPQHF
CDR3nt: TGTGCCAGCAGCGTGGCAGGGGGCGTCGGCAATCAGCCCCAGCATTTT

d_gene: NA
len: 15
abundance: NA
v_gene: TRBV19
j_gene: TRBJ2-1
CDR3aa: CASTLDHNLYNEQFF
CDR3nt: TGTGCCAGTACCCTGGATCACAACCTATACAATGAGCAGTTCTTC

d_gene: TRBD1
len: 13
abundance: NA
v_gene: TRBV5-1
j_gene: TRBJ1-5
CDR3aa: CASSFEGGQPQHF
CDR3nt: TGCGCCAGCAGCTTTGAAGGGGGCCAGCCCCAGCATTTT

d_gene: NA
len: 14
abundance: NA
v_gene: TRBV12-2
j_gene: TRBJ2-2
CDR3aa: CASRSLQAIGELFF
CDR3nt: TGTGCAAGTCGCTCTTTACAGGCGATAGGGGAGCTGTTTTTT

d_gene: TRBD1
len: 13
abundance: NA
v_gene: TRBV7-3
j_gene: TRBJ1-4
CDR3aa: CASSLVPGTELFF
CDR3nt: TGTGCCAGCAGCTTAGTCCCAGGGACAGAACTGTTTTTT

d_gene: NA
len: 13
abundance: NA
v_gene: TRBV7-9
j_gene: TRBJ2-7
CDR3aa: CASSRKSGSEQYF
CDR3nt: TGTGCCAGCAGCAGGAAATCAGGGTCCGAGCAGTACTTC

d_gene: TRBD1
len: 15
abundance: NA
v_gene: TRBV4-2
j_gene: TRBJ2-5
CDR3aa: CASSYDRGRRETQYF
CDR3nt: TGTGCCAGCAGCTACGACAGGGGGCGCAGGGAGACCCAGTACTTC

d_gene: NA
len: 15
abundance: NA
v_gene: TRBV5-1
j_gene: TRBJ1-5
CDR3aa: CASSPVPGPNQPQHF
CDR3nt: TGCGCCAGCAGCCCAGTCCCGGGACCCAATCAGCCCCAGCATTTT

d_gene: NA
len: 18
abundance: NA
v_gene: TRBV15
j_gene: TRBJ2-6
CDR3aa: CATSRGGGASSGANVLTF
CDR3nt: TGTGCCACCAGCAGGGGGGGTGGAGCAAGCTCTGGGGCCAACGTCCTGACTTTC

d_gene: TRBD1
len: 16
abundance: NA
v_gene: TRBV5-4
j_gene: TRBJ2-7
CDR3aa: CASSTYRGPSSYEQYF
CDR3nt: TGTGCCAGCAGCACCTACAGGGGGCCGAGCTCCTACGAGCAGTACTTC

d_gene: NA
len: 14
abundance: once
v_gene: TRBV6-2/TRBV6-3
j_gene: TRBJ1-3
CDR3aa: CASSPDPRGNTIYF
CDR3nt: TGTGCCAGCAGTCCCGACCCACGCGGAAACACCATATATTTT

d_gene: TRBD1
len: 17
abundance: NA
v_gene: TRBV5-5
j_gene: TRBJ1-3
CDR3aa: CASRSTGTGNSGNTIYF
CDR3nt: TGTGCCAGCAGGTCTACCGGGACAGGAAACTCTGGAAACACCATATATTTT

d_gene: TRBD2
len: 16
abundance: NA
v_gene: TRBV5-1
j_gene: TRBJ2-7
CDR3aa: CASSLEASGTPYEQYF
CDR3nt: TGCGCCAGCAGCTTGGAGGCTAGCGGGACCCCCTACGAGCAGTACTTC

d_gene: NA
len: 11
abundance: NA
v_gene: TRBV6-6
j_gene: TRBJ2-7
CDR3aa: CASRVSYEQYF
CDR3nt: TGTGCCAGCAGGGTCTCCTACGAGCAGTACTTC

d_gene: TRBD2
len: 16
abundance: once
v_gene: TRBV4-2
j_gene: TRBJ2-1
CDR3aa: CASSQDSSGTYNEQFF
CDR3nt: TGTGCCAGCAGCCAAGATTCTAGCGGAACCTACAATGAGCAGTTCTTC

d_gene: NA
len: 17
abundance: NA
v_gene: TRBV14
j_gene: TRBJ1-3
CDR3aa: CASSQIHRQPYGNTIYF
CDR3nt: TGTGCCAGCAGCCAAATTCATCGGCAGCCCTATGGAAACACCATATATTTT

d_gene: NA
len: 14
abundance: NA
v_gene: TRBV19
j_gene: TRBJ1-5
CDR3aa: CASSRGGIDQPQHF
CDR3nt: TGTGCCAGTAGTAGGGGTGGGATCGATCAGCCCCAGCATTTT

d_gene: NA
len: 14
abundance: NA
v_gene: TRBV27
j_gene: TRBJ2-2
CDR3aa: CASSLGPFTGELFF
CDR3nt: TGTGCCAGCAGTTTAGGACCGTTCACCGGGGAGCTGTTTTTT

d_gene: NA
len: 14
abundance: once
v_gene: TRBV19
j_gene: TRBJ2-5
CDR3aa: CASSIGPTGETQYF
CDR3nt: TGTGCCAGTAGTATAGGCCCCACAGGGGAGACCCAGTACTTC

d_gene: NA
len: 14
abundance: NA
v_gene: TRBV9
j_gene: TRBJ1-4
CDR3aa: CASSNAATNEKLFF
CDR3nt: TGTGCCAGCAGCAATGCCGCAACTAATGAAAAACTGTTTTTT

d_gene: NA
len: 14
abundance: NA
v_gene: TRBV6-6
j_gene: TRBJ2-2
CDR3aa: CASSFLESTGELFF
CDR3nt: TGTGCCAGCAGTTTTTTAGAGAGTACCGGGGAGCTGTTTTTT

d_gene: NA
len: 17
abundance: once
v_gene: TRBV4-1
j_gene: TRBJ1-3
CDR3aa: CASSFDGSSSGGNTIYF
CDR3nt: TGCGCCAGCAGCTTCGATGGGAGTTCGTCGGGTGGAAACACCATATATTTT

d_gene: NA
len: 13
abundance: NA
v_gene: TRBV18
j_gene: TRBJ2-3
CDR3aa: CASSPRETDTQYF
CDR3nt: TGTGCCAGCTCACCACGGGAGACAGATACGCAGTATTTT

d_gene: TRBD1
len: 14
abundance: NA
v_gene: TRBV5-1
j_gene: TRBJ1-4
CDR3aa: CASSDRGSGEKLFF
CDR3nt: TGCGCCAGCAGCGACAGGGGGTCAGGTGAAAAACTGTTTTTT

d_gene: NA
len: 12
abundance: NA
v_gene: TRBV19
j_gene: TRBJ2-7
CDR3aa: CASTPRENEQYF
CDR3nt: TGTGCCAGTACCCCAAGGGAAAACGAGCAGTACTTC

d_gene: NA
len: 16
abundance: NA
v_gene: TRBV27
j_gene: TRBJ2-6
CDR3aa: CASSAALRPGANVLTF
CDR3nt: TGTGCCAGCAGCGCTGCCCTCCGTCCTGGGGCCAACGTCCTGACTTTC

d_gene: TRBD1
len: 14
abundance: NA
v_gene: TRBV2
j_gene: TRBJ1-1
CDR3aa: CASSPGQLNTEAFF
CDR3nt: TGTGCCAGCAGCCCGGGACAGTTGAACACTGAAGCTTTCTTT

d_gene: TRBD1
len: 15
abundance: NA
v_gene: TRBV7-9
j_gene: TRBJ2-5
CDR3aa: CASSPWTGGEETQYF
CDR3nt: TGTGCCAGCAGCCCCTGGACAGGGGGGGAAGAGACCCAGTACTTC

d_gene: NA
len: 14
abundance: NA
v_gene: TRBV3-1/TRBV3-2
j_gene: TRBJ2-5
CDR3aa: CASSHDDRPRTQYF
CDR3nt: TGTGCCAGCAGCCACGACGACAGGCCCCGAACCCAGTACTTC

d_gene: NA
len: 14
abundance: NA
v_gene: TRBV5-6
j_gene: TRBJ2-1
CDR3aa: CASSLRDVYNEQFF
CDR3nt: TGTGCCAGCAGCTTGCGGGACGTATACAATGAGCAGTTCTTC

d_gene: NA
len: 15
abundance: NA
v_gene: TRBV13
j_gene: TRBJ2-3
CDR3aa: CASSLGYDGGDTQYF
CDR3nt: TGTGCCAGCAGCTTAGGCTATGACGGGGGAGATACGCAGTATTTT

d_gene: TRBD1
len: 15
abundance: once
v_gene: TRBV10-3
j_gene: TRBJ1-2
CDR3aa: CAITQTTGGGDGYTF
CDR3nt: TGTGCCATCACCCAAACGACAGGGGGCGGGGATGGCTACACCTTC

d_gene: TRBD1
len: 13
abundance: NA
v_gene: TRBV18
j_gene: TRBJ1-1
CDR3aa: CASSPSDRAEAFF
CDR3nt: TGTGCCAGCTCACCCTCGGACAGGGCCGAAGCTTTCTTT

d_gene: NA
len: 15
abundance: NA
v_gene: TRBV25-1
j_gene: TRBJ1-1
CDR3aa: CASSESWSGNTEAFF
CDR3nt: TGTGCCAGCAGTGAGAGTTGGTCAGGGAACACTGAAGCTTTCTTT

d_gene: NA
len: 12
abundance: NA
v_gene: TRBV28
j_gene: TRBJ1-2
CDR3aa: CASTQTNYGYTF
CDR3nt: TGTGCCAGCACCCAAACAAACTATGGCTACACCTTC

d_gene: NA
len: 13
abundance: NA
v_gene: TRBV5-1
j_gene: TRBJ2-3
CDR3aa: CASSLVATDTQYF
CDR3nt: TGCGCCAGCAGCTTGGTGGCCACAGATACGCAGTATTTT

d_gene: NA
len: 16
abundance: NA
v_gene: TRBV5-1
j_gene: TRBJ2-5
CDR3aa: CASSLGTGPTQETQYF
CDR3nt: TGCGCCAGCAGCTTGGGAACAGGACCTACCCAAGAGACCCAGTACTTC

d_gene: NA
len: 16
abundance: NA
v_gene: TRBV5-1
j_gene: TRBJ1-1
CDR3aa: CASSLSREFVNTEAFF
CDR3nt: TGCGCCAGCAGCTTGTCCCGGGAATTCGTGAACACTGAAGCTTTCTTT